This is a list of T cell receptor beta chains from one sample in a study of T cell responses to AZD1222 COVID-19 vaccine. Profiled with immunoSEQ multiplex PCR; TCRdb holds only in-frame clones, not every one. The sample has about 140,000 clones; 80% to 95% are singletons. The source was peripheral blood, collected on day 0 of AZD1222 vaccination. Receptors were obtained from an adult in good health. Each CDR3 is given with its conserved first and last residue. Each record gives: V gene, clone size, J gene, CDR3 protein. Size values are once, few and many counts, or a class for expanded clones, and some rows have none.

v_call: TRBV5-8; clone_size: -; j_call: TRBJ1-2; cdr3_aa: CASSSQRTGGNYGYTF
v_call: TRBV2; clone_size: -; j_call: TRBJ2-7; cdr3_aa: CASSAGTGFTYEQYF
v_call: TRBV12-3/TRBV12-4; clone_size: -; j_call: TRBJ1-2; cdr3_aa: CASSLTIWGYTF
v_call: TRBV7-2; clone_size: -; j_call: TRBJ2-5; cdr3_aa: CASNRLSQETQYF
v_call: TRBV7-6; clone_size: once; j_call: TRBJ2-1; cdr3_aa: CASSGTSRGRNEQFF
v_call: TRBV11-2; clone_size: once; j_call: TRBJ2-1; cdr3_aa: CASSGNGGRASIRYNEQFF
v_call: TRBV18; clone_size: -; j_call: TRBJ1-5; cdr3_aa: CASSRDTNQPQHF
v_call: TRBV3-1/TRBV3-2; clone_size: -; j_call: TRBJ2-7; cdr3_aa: CASSQGTGQDF
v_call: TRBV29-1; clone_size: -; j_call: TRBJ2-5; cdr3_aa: CSVLDNQETQYF
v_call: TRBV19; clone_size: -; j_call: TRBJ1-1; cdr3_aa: CASSRGGPTEAFF